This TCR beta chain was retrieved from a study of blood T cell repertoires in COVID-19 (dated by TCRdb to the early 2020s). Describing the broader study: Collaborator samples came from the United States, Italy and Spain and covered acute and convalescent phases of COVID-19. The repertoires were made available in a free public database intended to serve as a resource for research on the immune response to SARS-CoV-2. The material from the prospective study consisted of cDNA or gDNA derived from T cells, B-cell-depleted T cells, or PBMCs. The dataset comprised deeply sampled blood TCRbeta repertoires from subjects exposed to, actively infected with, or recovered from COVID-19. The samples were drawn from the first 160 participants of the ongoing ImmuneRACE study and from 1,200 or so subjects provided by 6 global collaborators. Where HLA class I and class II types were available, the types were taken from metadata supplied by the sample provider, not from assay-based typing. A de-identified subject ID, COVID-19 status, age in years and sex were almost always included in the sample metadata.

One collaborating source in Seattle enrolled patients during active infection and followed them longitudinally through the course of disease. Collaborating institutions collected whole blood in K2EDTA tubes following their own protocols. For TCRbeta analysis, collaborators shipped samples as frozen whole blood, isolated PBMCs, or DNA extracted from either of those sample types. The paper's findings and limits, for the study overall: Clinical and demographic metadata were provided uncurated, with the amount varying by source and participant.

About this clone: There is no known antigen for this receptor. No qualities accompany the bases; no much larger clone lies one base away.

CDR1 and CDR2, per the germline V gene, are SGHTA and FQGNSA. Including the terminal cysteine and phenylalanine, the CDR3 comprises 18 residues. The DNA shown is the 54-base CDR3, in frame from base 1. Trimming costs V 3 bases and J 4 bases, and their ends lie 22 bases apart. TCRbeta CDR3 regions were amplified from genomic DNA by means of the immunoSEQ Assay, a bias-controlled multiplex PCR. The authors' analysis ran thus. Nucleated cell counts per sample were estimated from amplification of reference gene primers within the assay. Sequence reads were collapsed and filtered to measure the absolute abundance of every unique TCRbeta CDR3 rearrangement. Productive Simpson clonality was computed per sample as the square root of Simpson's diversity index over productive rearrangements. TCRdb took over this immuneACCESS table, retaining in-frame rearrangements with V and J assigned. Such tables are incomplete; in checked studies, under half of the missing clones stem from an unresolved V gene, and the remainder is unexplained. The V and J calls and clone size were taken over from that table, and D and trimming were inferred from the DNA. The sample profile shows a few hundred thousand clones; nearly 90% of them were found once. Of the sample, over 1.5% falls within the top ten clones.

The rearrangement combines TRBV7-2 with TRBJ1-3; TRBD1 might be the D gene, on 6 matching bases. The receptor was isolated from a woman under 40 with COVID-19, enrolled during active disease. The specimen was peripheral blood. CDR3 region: CASSLGTGKVLWGNTIYF. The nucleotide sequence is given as TGTGCCAGCAGCTTGGGAACAGGGAAAGTTCTGTGGGGAAACACCATATATTTT. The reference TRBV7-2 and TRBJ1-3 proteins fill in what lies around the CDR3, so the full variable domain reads GAGVSQSPSNKVTEKGKDVELRCDPISGHTALYWYRQSLGQGLEFLIYFQGNSAPDKSGLPSDRFSAERTGGSVSTLTIQRTQQEDSAVYLCASSLGTGKVLWGNTIYFGEGSWLTVV.